The 2 T cell receptor beta chains presented below share a single source sample, sequenced in a study of T cell changes during pregnancy in multiple sclerosis. Sequenced by immunoSEQ multiplex PCR; TCRdb stores in-frame clones only, minus some. Of approximately 44,000 clones in the sample, about nine tenths were seen once. Source: CD4+ T cells from peripheral blood mononuclear cells, taken before pregnancy. The receptor source for this set is a female donor with multiple sclerosis, enrolled in a pregnancy study.

The chain has TRBV4-1 and TRBJ2-2; D perhaps matches TRBD2 (7 bases). CDR1 and CDR2 (germline): MGHRA, YSYEKL. This CDR3 contains 15 residues. The ends were cut back, 4 bases at V and 6 bases at J, with 15 bases in the middle. This CDR3 is CASSPEGGASGELFF. The CDR3 coding sequence is TGCGCCAGCAGCCCCGAGGGGGGGGCCTCCGGGGAGCTGTTTTTT.

The V gene is TRBV6-1, the J gene TRBJ2-1; D is undetermined. V was cut by 6 bases and J by 5 bases, with 8 bases left in between. The germline V gene encodes CDR1 MNHNS and CDR2 SASEGT. The CDR3 has 12 residues. The CDR3 protein is CASSPVHNEQFF. The DNA for the CDR3 is TGTGCCAGCAGCCCCGTTCACAATGAGCAGTTCTTC.